Following are 2 T cell receptor beta chains from one sample sequenced in a study of post-analysis software for immune sequencing data. These receptors have no identified antigens. Findings of the study overall: Controls had lower frequencies than patients of five or six TRBV segments, which included TRBV5-6, TRBV5-1 and TRBV20-1.

Unique molecular identifiers were built into the TCR beta cDNA libraries. TCRdb used MiXCR to reprocess the PCR reads, holding one entry per CDR3 protein. The table lists around 710,000 distinct CDR3 sequences, around 45% of them singletons. Sequencing input: blood. The receptors were sampled from a girl aged 5 to 17 with multiple sclerosis.

This chain uses TRBV6-5 with TRBJ1-5; the match to TRBD1 covers 7 bases. The CDR3 is 15 residues long. Germline V gene sequence: CDR1 MNHEY, CDR2 SVGAGI. V shed 8 bases, J shed 3 bases, and the junction held 10 bases outside the gene matches. The DNA of the CDR3 is TGTGCCAGCCCACCGGGACAGCTAGACAATCAGCCCCAGCATTTT. Translating gives CASPPGQLDNQPQHF.

This clonotype was picked up a small number of times. The V gene is TRBV4-3, the J gene TRBJ2-1; maybe TRBD2 (6 bases). This CDR3 spans 16 amino acids. Trimming removed 7 bases from V and 5 bases from J, with 21 bases in between. CDR1 is LGHNA and CDR2 is YSLEER in the germline V gene. The CDR3 reads CASTFGVADQHNEQFF. Written as DNA, the CDR3 is TGCGCCAGCACCTTCGGGGTAGCGGACCAACACAATGAGCAGTTCTTC.